The 9 T cell receptor beta chains below all came from one sample that was sequenced in a study of T cell responses to AZD1222 COVID-19 vaccine. Assay: immunoSEQ multiplex PCR; the TCRdb copy retains only in-frame clones and omits some. Of 95,000 to 150,000 clones in the sample, 91% were seen once. The source material was peripheral blood, sampled on day 0 of AZD1222 vaccination. The receptors were gathered from an adult in good health.

This rearrangement joins TRBV5-1 to TRBJ2-7, with D perhaps TRBD1 (6 bases). CDR3 length: 18 amino acids. V lost 1 base to trimming and J lost 0 bases, with 20 bases between them. CDR1 is SGHRS and CDR2 is YFSETQ in the germline V gene. CDR3 DNA: TGCGCCAGCAGCTTGTGGGCCGGGGACACCCCCGCCTCCTACGAGCAGTACTTC. Its translation is CASSLWAGDTPASYEQYF. The full variable domain, its missing parts supplied by reference TRBV5-1 and TRBJ2-7, is KAGVTQTPRYLIKTRGQQVTLSCSPISGHRSVSWYQQTPGQGLQFLFEYFSETQRNKGNFPGRFSGRQFSNSRSEMNVSTLELGDSALYLCASSLWAGDTPASYEQYFGPGTRLTVT.

The V call is TRBV11-2, the J call TRBJ2-7, with D unclear. The ends were cut back, 1 base at V and 3 bases at J, with 7 bases in the middle. CDR1 and CDR2 (germline): SGHAT, FQNNGV. The CDR3 has 13 residues. CDR3 protein: CASSLVGNYEQYF. DNA of the CDR3: TGTGCCAGCAGCTTAGTTGGGAACTACGAGCAGTACTTC.

V usage is TRBV19 and J usage is TRBJ1-3; perhaps TRBD1 as D (5 bases). The CDR3 consists of 18 residues. Germline CDR1 LNHDA, CDR2 SQIVND (reference sequence). Trimming cost V 3 bases and J 3 bases, with 21 bases left between them. CDR3 residues: CASSMARQRSLFGNTIYF. Written as DNA, the CDR3 is TGTGCCAGTAGTATGGCCCGACAGAGGTCTCTTTTTGGAAACACCATATATTTT.

The V and J genes are TRBV23-1 and TRBJ1-5, with TRBD1 matching 7 bases. TRBV23-1 is placed among ORFs of uncertain function. The V segment lost 11 bases and the J segment 7 bases; nucleotides outside the gene matches: 8. The CDR3 runs to 12 residues. The CDR3 region is CAGGQGEQPQHF. The CDR3, as DNA: TGCGCCGGGGGGCAGGGGGAACAGCCCCAGCATTTT.

This sequence joins TRBV23-1 and TRBJ1-4; D is unresolved. TRBV23-1 has ORF status, its function being uncertain. The CDR3 totals 21 residues. Trimming shortened V by 4 bases and J by 2 bases, and 29 bases separated the two germline ends. The CDR3 is CASSRGTVLPRSALTNEKLFF. Written as DNA, the CDR3 is TGCGCCAGCAGTCGAGGTACGGTTCTCCCCCGATCAGCTTTGACTAATGAAAAACTGTTTTTT.

The CDR3 DNA sequence: TGTGCCGGCCAGCCGGAGGGGAACACTGAAGCTTTCTTT. This sequence encodes CAGQPEGNTEAFF. The gene calls are TRBV2 and TRBJ1-1; D is undetermined. This CDR3 contains 13 residues. Germline-derived CDR1 and CDR2 are SNHLY and FYNNEI. V dropped 11 bases and J dropped 1 base, with 14 bases sitting between them.

The CDR3 bases are TGTGCCAGCAGTGAATCAGGCTCAGGTTCCTACGAGCAGTACTTC. This encodes CASSESGSGSYEQYF. This rearrangement joins TRBV25-1 to TRBJ2-7; no reliable D call. Between the trimmed V and J ends, which lost 1 base and 1 base, there was a span of 11 bases. The CDR3 sequence is 15 residues long. Germline CDR1 MGHDK, CDR2 SYGVNS.

V and J are TRBV9 and TRBJ1-1; D is uncertain. V lost 0 bases to trimming and J lost 1 base, with 7 bases between them. This CDR3 comprises 14 residues. Germline lookup yields CDR1 SGDLS and CDR2 YYNGEE. The DNA of the CDR3 is TGTGCCAGCAGCGTAGGTCTTGGGAACACTGAAGCTTTCTTT. It specifies CASSVGLGNTEAFF.

The count of this clone is one. The V call is TRBV2, the J call TRBJ2-7; D may be TRBD1 (7 bases). From germline, CDR1 is SNHLY and CDR2 FYNNEI. V lost 10 bases and J 8 bases, leaving 15 bases between the germline ends. The length of the CDR3 is 11 residues. The CDR3 DNA is TGTGCCACCTACAGGGGCGGGAAGCAGTACTTC. This gives the protein CATYRGGKQYF.